These T cell receptor beta chains were read from a single sample in a study of T-cell memory formation after mild COVID-19. TCRdb processed the 5' RACE reads anew with MiXCR; each CDR3 protein has one entry. The repertoire has more than 75,000 distinct CDR3 sequences, 25% of them found once; the top ten carry roughly 40%. Sequencing was performed on PBMCs or a T cell subset sorted from them (not recorded which). These receptor sequences come from a man aged 18 to 29 who had mild COVID-19 (a few samples of this study predate the infection). Cell type and time point are not known. The CDR3 runs from the conserved cysteine through the conserved F or W. The D gene is left open where the match is weak. Size is omitted from some rows. Given values are once, few, many or a class for expanded clones.

V: TRBV29-1
J: TRBJ2-1
D: -
size: -
CDR3: CSVTLLYYNEQFF
DNA: TGCAGCGTGACCCTCCTGTACTACAATGAGCAGTTCTTC

V: TRBV6-6
J: TRBJ1-2
D: -
size: -
CDR3: CASSYGEGTDGYTF
DNA: TGTGCCAGCAGTTACGGTGAAGGGACCGATGGCTACACCTTC

V: TRBV5-4
J: TRBJ2-3
D: -
size: -
CDR3: CASTDPVGTDTQYF
DNA: TGTGCCAGCACCGACCCCGTGGGCACAGATACGCAGTATTTT

V: TRBV7-9
J: TRBJ2-7
D: TRBD1
size: few
CDR3: CASRPTGNSFEQYF
DNA: TGTGCCAGCAGACCGACAGGGAATTCGTTCGAGCAGTACTTC

V: TRBV10-2
J: TRBJ2-5
D: -
size: many
CDR3: CATSRGHRETQYF
DNA: TGCGCCACCTCGAGAGGCCACCGGGAGACCCAGTACTTC

V: TRBV4-1
J: TRBJ2-3
D: -
size: -
CDR3: CASSQELVGGTDTQYF
DNA: TGCGCCAGCAGCCAAGAGCTAGTTGGCGGCACAGATACGCAGTATTTT

V: TRBV19
J: TRBJ2-2
D: -
size: -
CDR3: CASSNRATGELFF
DNA: TGTGCCAGTAGTAACAGGGCCACCGGGGAGCTGTTTTTT

V: TRBV15
J: TRBJ2-1
D: TRBD1
size: -
CDR3: CATSTNRRGLIF
DNA: TGTGCCACCAGCACGAACCGCAGGGGGCTAATCTTC

V: TRBV11-1
J: TRBJ2-2
D: -
size: few
CDR3: CASSLESPWSANTGELFF
DNA: TGTGCCAGCAGCTTAGAAAGCCCGTGGAGCGCGAACACCGGGGAGCTGTTTTTT

V: TRBV7-9
J: TRBJ2-6
D: -
size: -
CDR3: CASIRSGANVLTF
DNA: TGTGCCAGCATCCGCTCTGGGGCCAACGTCCTGACTTTC

V: TRBV11-2
J: TRBJ2-6
D: -
size: -
CDR3: CASSTRAWYSGANVLTF
DNA: TGTGCCAGCAGCACCAGGGCTTGGTACTCTGGGGCCAACGTCCTGACTTTC

V: TRBV5-1
J: TRBJ1-2
D: TRBD1
size: -
CDR3: CASSPGQGSWDYGYTF
DNA: TGCGCCAGCAGCCCAGGACAGGGGAGTTGGGACTATGGCTACACCTTC

V: TRBV7-3
J: TRBJ2-7
D: -
size: few
CDR3: CASSPSHGSYEQYF
DNA: TGTGCCAGCAGCCCCAGCCACGGCAGTTACGAGCAGTACTTC

V: TRBV7-9
J: TRBJ2-7
D: -
size: -
CDR3: CASSLTFYEQYF
DNA: TGTGCCAGCAGCTTAACCTTTTACGAGCAGTACTTC

V: TRBV5-1
J: TRBJ1-1
D: -
size: -
CDR3: CASSLPGGRAEAFF
DNA: TGCGCCAGCAGCCTCCCCGGGGGTAGGGCTGAAGCTTTCTTT

V: TRBV6-5
J: TRBJ2-1
D: -
size: few
CDR3: CASSTGYNEQFF
DNA: TGTGCCAGCAGTACAGGGTACAATGAGCAGTTCTTC